This T cell receptor beta chain was sequenced in a study of T cell changes during pregnancy in multiple sclerosis. Unmatched junction bases numbered 0, after V lost 6 bases and J lost 0 bases. Per germline, CDR1 MDHEN and CDR2 SYDVKM. This CDR3 has 13 residues. TCRdb's table, derived via immunoSEQ multiplex PCR, lists solely in-frame clones and lacks some. The table includes roughly 40,000 clones, approximately 88% detected once. This chain joins TRBV28 and TRBJ2-7; 9 bases match TRBD2. The sequences come from CD4+ T cells from peripheral blood mononuclear cells, collected before pregnancy. This receptor was identified in a female donor with multiple sclerosis, enrolled in a pregnancy study. Here the CDR3 reads CASRTSGSYEQYF. The CDR3 coding sequence is TGTGCCAGCAGGACTAGCGGCTCCTACGAGCAGTACTTC.